The entry below gives a single TCR beta chain sequence along with its context. The target antigen is unknown. Germline CDR1 and CDR2: SGHKS and YYEKEE (reference sequence). Trimming took 4 bases from V and 3 from J, leaving 22 bases between them. The CDR3 consists of 18 residues. Unique molecular identifiers tagged the TCR beta cDNA libraries. Roughly 450,000 cDNA molecules came from about 1 to 10 million T cells. TCRdb redid the calling of the PCR reads with MiXCR, one entry per CDR3 protein. Here the sample spans hundreds of thousands of distinct CDR3 sequences, 30% being singletons. The sample belongs to a study of post-analysis software for immune sequencing data. Overall study context: Included among the disease courses, which were recorded for the cohort, were relapsing-remitting, secondary progressive and progressive-relapsing multiple sclerosis. Points from the study as a whole: Controls showed lower frequencies than patients for several TRBV segments, and TRBV5-6, TRBV5-1 and TRBV20-1 were among these. Relative to controls, patients with multiple sclerosis showed significantly lower normalized Chao1 diversity.

The chain couples TRBV5-5 to TRBJ1-4; possibly TRBD1 for D (5 bases). This sequence originates from a girl between 10 and 17 years old with multiple sclerosis. Material: blood. CDR3 DNA: TGTGCCAGCAGCCCGGGGGTCTTTGAATTGGGAGCTAATGAAAAACTGTTTTTT. Translation gives CASSPGVFELGANEKLFF.